Below, 30 T cell receptor beta chains from the same sample are listed, as sequenced in a study of blood T cell repertoires in COVID-19. The repertoire was sequenced with immunoSEQ multiplex PCR; TCRdb's copy has only in-frame clones and lacks some. The sample shows 20,000 or so clones, about 86% of them seen only once. The specimen was peripheral blood. These receptors all come from a man aged 65-85 years with acute or convalescent COVID-19.

This sequence joins TRBV6-5 and TRBJ1-3; perhaps TRBD1 as D (5 bases). CDR1 is MNHEY and CDR2 is SVGAGI in the germline V gene. V was cut by 4 bases and J by 5 bases, with 15 bases left in between. The CDR3 extends over 15 amino acids. CDR3 loop: CASSSTGLIRNTIYF. CDR3 coding DNA: TGTGCCAGCAGTTCCACGGGACTCATAAGAAACACCATATATTTT.

The chain uses TRBV3-1 (or the pseudogene TRBV3-2) and TRBJ1-5; unclear D gene. CDR1 and CDR2 (germline): LGHDT, YNNKEL (reference sequence). Trimming removed 6 bases at V and 0 bases at J, with 9 bases between. CDR3 length equals 14 residues. The CDR3 DNA sequence: TGTGCCAGCAGTCGGACTGATAGCAATCAGCCCCAGCATTTT. It yields the protein CASSRTDSNQPQHF.

In nucleotides, the CDR3 is TGTGCCAGCAGTGAGAGCGGGATAGACGAGCAGTACTTC. Protein sequence: CASSESGIDEQYF. This chain joins TRBV6-1 and TRBJ2-7; 7 nucleotides line up with TRBD2. Trimming at V came to 3 bases and at J to 5 bases, leaving 4 bases not matched to a gene. The CDR3 has 13 amino acids. The germline V gene encodes CDR1 MNHNS and CDR2 SASEGT.

The rearrangement uses TRBV5-4 and TRBJ2-1, with 8 positions matching TRBD2. Germline values: CDR1 SGHNT, CDR2 YYREEE (reference sequence). J gave up 3 bases and V 6 bases, and 2 bases lay outside the gene matches. The CDR3 length is 13 residues. CDR3 region: CASKRGFYNEQFF. Here the CDR3 DNA reads TGTGCCAGCAAGCGGGGGTTCTACAATGAGCAGTTCTTC. Together with reference TRBV5-4 and TRBJ2-1, the CDR3 gives the full variable domain: ETGVTQSPTHLIKTRGQQVTLRCSSQSGHNTVSWYQQALGQGPQFIFQYYREEENGRGNFPPRFSGLQFPNYSSELNVNALELDDSALYLCASKRGFYNEQFFGPGTRLTVL.

CDR3 protein: CASSLPGGDQETQYF. CDR3 DNA: TGTGCCAGCAGCCTCCCGGGCGGGGACCAAGAGACCCAGTACTTC. This chain links TRBV6-6 with TRBJ2-5; TRBD2 is a possible D gene (6 bases). CDR3 length: 15 residues. Germline assignment: CDR1 MNHNY and CDR2 SVGAGI (reference sequence). V lost 6 bases, J lost 0 bases, and 14 bases lay in between.

The genes are TRBV28 and TRBJ2-7; D is perhaps TRBD1 (5 bases). This CDR3 has 15 amino acids. Germline V gene sequence: CDR1 MDHEN, CDR2 SYDVKM. The V gene lost 4 bases and the J gene lost 6 bases, with 19 bases spanning the gap. Here the CDR3 reads CASSSSAGWSGEQYF. The CDR3 DNA is TGTGCCAGCAGTTCCTCGGCAGGGTGGTCAGGCGAGCAGTACTTC.

CDR3 residues: CASSQEWGQKVLAKNIQYF. The CDR3, as DNA: TGTGCCAGCAGCCAAGAGTGGGGACAGAAAGTTCTAGCCAAAAACATTCAGTACTTC. V and J are TRBV3-1 (or the pseudogene TRBV3-2) and TRBJ2-4; TRBD1 agrees at 7 bases. J gave up 0 bases and V 0 bases, and 11 bases lay outside the gene matches. The CDR3 has 19 residues. Germline V gene sequence: CDR1 LGHDT, CDR2 YNNKEL (reference sequence).

The rearrangement links TRBV7-8 to TRBJ2-3; the D is unclear. This CDR3 has 15 amino acids. With 3 bases removed from V and 6 bases from J, the gap between germline ends came to 16 bases. Germline V CDR1 and CDR2: SGHVS, FQNEAQ. CDR3 residues: CASSFINQASDTQYF. CDR3 in DNA: TGTGCCAGCAGCTTTATTAATCAAGCCTCCGATACGCAGTATTTT.

The table lists this clone with a count of one. CDR3 loop: CASSDSGSQETQYF. In nucleotides, the CDR3 is TGTGCCAGCTCAGATAGCGGGAGTCAAGAGACCCAGTACTTC. V gene TRBV18 combines with J gene TRBJ2-5, with TRBD2 identical over 9 bases. V shed 5 bases, J shed 2 bases, and the junction held 3 bases outside the gene matches. This CDR3 comprises 14 residues. Germline lookup yields CDR1 KGHSH and CDR2 LQKENI. Supplemented by reference TRBV18 and TRBJ2-5, the full variable domain reads NAGVMQNPRHLVRRRGQEARLRCSPMKGHSHVYWYRQLPEEGLKFMVYLQKENIIDESGMPKERFSAEFPKEGPSILRIQQVVRGDSAAYFCASSDSGSQETQYFGPGTRLLVL.

The genes are TRBV18 and TRBJ1-5; 9 bases are shared with TRBD1. Germline assignment: CDR1 KGHSH and CDR2 LQKENI. The CDR3 is 16 amino acids. V lost 5 bases and J lost 5; bases outside the gene matches: 10. As DNA, the CDR3 is TGTGCCAGCTCAGCCTTTATCCGGGACAGGGATCAGCCCCAGCATTTT. Residues: CASSAFIRDRDQPQHF. Full variable domain (rest looked up from reference TRBV18 and TRBJ1-5): NAGVMQNPRHLVRRRGQEARLRCSPMKGHSHVYWYRQLPEEGLKFMVYLQKENIIDESGMPKERFSAEFPKEGPSILRIQQVVRGDSAAYFCASSAFIRDRDQPQHFGDGTRLSIL.

This clone was found a few times. The chain joins TRBV5-4 to TRBJ2-6; TRBD2 aligns across 10 bases. The germline CDR1 and CDR2 sequences are SGHNT and YYREEE (reference sequence). This CDR3 region has 16 residues. The V segment lost 4 bases and the J segment 2 bases; nucleotides outside the gene matches: 3. The CDR3 region has the DNA TGTGCCAGCAGCCGGAGCGGGAGGGCTGGGGCCAACGTCCTGACTTTC. This sequence encodes CASSRSGRAGANVLTF.

This chain uses TRBV5-6 with TRBJ1-2, with a tentative D call TRBD1 (5 bases). The germline V gene has CDR1 SGHDT and CDR2 YYEEEE. The CDR3 is 15 amino acids. V was shortened by 4 bases and J by 4 bases, with 17 bases between the two germline ends. The DNA for the CDR3 is TGTGCCAGCAGCCCGCGGGACCGAATACTCTATGGCTACACCTTC. This translates into CASSPRDRILYGYTF.

V gene TRBV28 combines with J gene TRBJ2-7; 9 bases map to TRBD1. The CDR3 length is 15 residues. Germline V gives CDR1 MDHEN, CDR2 SYDVKM. With 5 bases clipped from V and 3 bases from J, the junction kept 8 bases outside the gene matches. The CDR3 DNA reads as TGTGCCAGCAGTCGCCGGGACAGGGCCCGCTACGAGCAGTACTTC. Translated: CASSRRDRARYEQYF.

The V and J genes are TRBV6-4 and TRBJ2-3, with D possibly matching TRBD1 (6 bases). The length of the CDR3 is 13 residues. The V gene lost 3 bases and the J gene lost 6 bases, with 10 bases spanning the gap. Germline CDR1 is MRHNA and CDR2 is SNTAGT. Written as DNA, the CDR3 is TGTGCCAGCAGTGAACAGGGAAAGGATACGCAGTATTTT. Translating gives CASSEQGKDTQYF.

This clone was seen once. This chain links TRBV20-1 with TRBJ1-4, with unresolved D. Looked up from germline, CDR1 is DFQATT and CDR2 is SNEGSKA (reference sequence). V lost 0 bases, J lost 8 bases, and 4 bases lay in between. The length of the CDR3 is 11 residues. The CDR3 sequence: CSARDREKLFF. In DNA, the CDR3 is TGCAGTGCTAGAGATCGGGAAAAACTGTTTTTT.

This sequence joins TRBV5-6 and TRBJ2-5; 8 bases fit TRBD1. V shed 0 bases and J 5 bases; nucleotides not matched to a gene: 6. Germline assignment: CDR1 SGHDT and CDR2 YYEEEE. The CDR3 has 15 residues. The CDR3 bases are TGTGCCAGCAGCTTGGTTGCAGGGGGCAGGGAGACCCAGTACTTC. It specifies CASSLVAGGRETQYF.

In its sample, this clone was seen once. The rearrangement links TRBV29-1 to TRBJ2-3; D remains unclear. V was shortened by 8 bases and J by 0 bases, with 15 bases between the two germline ends. The CDR3 is 14 residues long. The germline V gene has CDR1 SQVTM and CDR2 ANQGSEA. CDR3 loop: CSTTPSLSTDTQYF. The CDR3 region has the DNA TGCAGCACCACCCCCTCACTAAGCACAGATACGCAGTATTTT.

The rearrangement joins TRBV6-2 or TRBV6-3 to TRBJ2-1, with 9 bases fitting TRBD1. CDR1 and CDR2 (germline): MNHEY, SVGEGT. The CDR3 extends over 19 amino acids. The V segment lost 2 bases and the J segment 3 bases; nucleotides outside the gene matches: 14. This chain's CDR3 is CASSYIPHNRDRVYNEQFF. The CDR3 nucleotides read TGTGCCAGCAGTTACATCCCCCACAATCGGGACAGGGTCTACAATGAGCAGTTCTTC.

A single count supports this clone. The V call is TRBV7-6, the J call TRBJ2-7; the D gene is possibly TRBD1 (6 bases). The CDR3 loop spans 15 amino acids. From germline, CDR1 is SGHVS and CDR2 FNYEAQ. V lost 2 bases and J 0 bases, leaving 11 bases between the germline ends. The CDR3 sequence is CASSLLKGGSYEQYF. In nucleotides, the CDR3 is TGTGCCAGCAGCTTACTCAAAGGGGGCTCCTACGAGCAGTACTTC.

V usage is TRBV19 and J usage is TRBJ2-5; TRBD2 is a possible D gene (6 bases). The V end lost 4 bases, the J end lost 4 bases, and 13 bases lay between the germline ends. The CDR3 covers 14 residues. The germline V gene encodes CDR1 LNHDA and CDR2 SQIVND (reference sequence). Written as DNA, the CDR3 is TGTGCCAGTAGTAAAGGGCGGGACGCAGAGACCCAGTACTTC. This encodes CASSKGRDAETQYF.

The chain has TRBV5-1 and TRBJ2-7; a weak D match, TRBD1 (6 bases). CDR3 length: 11 amino acids. V was clipped by 10 bases and J by 4 bases, with 12 bases between them. CDR1 is SGHRS, CDR2 YFSETQ, per germline. The CDR3 DNA reads TGCGCCTCCAAGGGGGAGTACGAGCAGTACTTC. It codes for CASKGEYEQYF.

The chain links TRBV9 to TRBJ1-4; no clear D. Germline CDR1 and CDR2: SGDLS and YYNGEE. The CDR3 contains 14 residues. Trimming cost V 4 bases and J 8 bases, with 15 bases left between them. The CDR3 DNA sequence: TGTGCCAGCAGCCAGGACCCAGAGGGAGAAAAACTGTTTTTT. Translation gives CASSQDPEGEKLFF.

This rearrangement joins TRBV7-3 to TRBJ2-1, with TRBD2 matching over 13 bases. Trimming at V came to 5 bases and at J to 8 bases, leaving 6 bases not matched to a gene. CDR3 length: 15 residues. Looked up from germline, CDR1 is SGHTA and CDR2 is FQGTGA. The CDR3: CASSPGLAGVHEQFF. As DNA, the CDR3 is TGTGCCAGCAGCCCTGGACTAGCGGGAGTCCATGAGCAGTTCTTC.

This CDR3 is CASNIRTITGELFF. The CDR3 DNA sequence: TGTGCCAGCAATATTAGGACTATCACCGGGGAGCTGTTTTTT. V usage is TRBV7-2 and J usage is TRBJ2-2; TRBD2 might be the D (6 bases). The CDR3 is 14 amino acids. V lost 7 bases and J 4 bases, leaving 13 bases between the germline ends. Germline values: CDR1 SGHTA, CDR2 FQGNSA.

The chain couples TRBV27 to TRBJ2-2; D remains unclear. The germline CDR1 and CDR2 sequences are MNHEY and SMNVEV (reference sequence). V was trimmed by 1 base and J by 7 bases, leaving 7 bases between them. The CDR3 length is 13 residues. The CDR3 nucleotides read TGTGCCAGCAGTTTATGGTTAGACGGGGAGCTGTTTTTT. It yields the protein CASSLWLDGELFF.

The rearrangement links TRBV27 to TRBJ1-1, with 9 positions matching TRBD1. The V and J ends lost 6 bases and 4 bases, in that order; junction bases with no gene match: 6. In germline, CDR1 is MNHEY, CDR2 SMNVEV (reference sequence). There are 14 residues in the CDR3. This CDR3 reads CASRSGQGGTEAFF. Here the CDR3 DNA reads TGTGCCAGCAGATCGGGACAGGGAGGCACTGAAGCTTTCTTT.

This rearrangement joins TRBV5-4 to TRBJ2-5, with 8 nucleotides matching TRBD1. Germline V CDR1 and CDR2: SGHNT, YYREEE (reference sequence). This CDR3 has 15 amino acids. The V and J ends lost 3 bases and 1 base, in that order; junction bases with no gene match: 5. As DNA, the CDR3 is TGTGCCAGCAGCTCCCAGGGGGCGTTCCAAGAGACCCAGTACTTC. It encodes CASSSQGAFQETQYF.

This chain connects TRBV21-1 to TRBJ2-1; the table names TRBD1, a call not compared with the DNA. TRBV21-1 is deemed a pseudogene. The CDR3 has 16 residues. This chain's CDR3 is CASSKTRDRGYNEQFF. DNA of the CDR3: TGTGCCAGCAGCAAAACTCGGGACAGGGGGTACAATGAGCAGTTCTTC.

The chain is built from TRBV13 and TRBJ2-3, with 14 nucleotides matching TRBD2. Germline CDR1 is PRHDT and CDR2 is FYEKMQ (reference sequence). The CDR3 totals 18 residues. J lost 0 bases, V lost 5 bases, and 7 bases had no gene match. The CDR3 sequence: CASSPGTSGSGSTDTQYF. CDR3 bases: TGTGCCAGCAGCCCCGGGACTAGCGGGAGCGGAAGCACAGATACGCAGTATTTT.

This chain links TRBV7-9 with TRBJ1-6; 7 positions agree with TRBD1. Germline V gives CDR1 SEHNR, CDR2 FQNEAQ (reference sequence). V shed 5 bases and J 7 bases; nucleotides not matched to a gene: 5. This CDR3 comprises 14 residues. As DNA, the CDR3 is TGTGCCAGCAGCGTGGGACAGTTGAATTCACCCCTCCACTTT. This encodes CASSVGQLNSPLHF.